This T cell receptor (beta chain) was sequenced in a study of Graves' ophthalmopathy and Graves' hyperthyroidism. Study-level findings and limits: In blood, most expanded thyroid clonotypes above 0.001 frequency were also detected. A model built from 13 signatures distinguished ophthalmopathy from stable hyperthyroidism with roughly 90% sensitivity and approximately 82% specificity.

Notes on this clonotype: Its antigen is currently unknown. Germline is not matched at one junction end, which may reflect a read error.

The diagnostic workup employed clinical symptoms, serum thyroxine, TRAb, thyroid ultrasound and orbital computed tomography. Beta-chain TCR CDR3 regions were amplified from RNA transcripts. The authors performed first-round RT-PCR with HTBI primers and then a second-round multiplex PCR. TCRdb called the multiplex PCR reads again in MiXCR, with one record for every CDR3 protein. The sample carries 260,000 or so distinct CDR3 sequences, 40% to 50% recorded once. The material sequenced was peripheral blood. This receptor was identified in an adult man with Graves' ophthalmopathy.

CDR3 nucleotides: TGCGCCAGCAGCCAAGTCGTAATAGCGGGAGGGAGCTCCTACGAGCAGTACTTC. Protein product: CASSQVVIAGGSSYEQYF. This sequence joins TRBV7-8 and TRBJ2-7, with TRBD2 identical over 11 bases. The CDR3 contains 18 residues. Germline CDR1 reads SGHVS; CDR2 reads FQNEAQ. The complete variable domain, with remaining parts taken from reference TRBV7-8 and TRBJ2-7, reads GAGVSQSPRYKVAKRGQDVALRCDPISGHVSLFWYQQALGQGPEFLTYFQNEAQLDKSGLPSDRFFAERPEGSVSTLKIQRTQQEDSAVYLCASSQVVIAGGSSYEQYFGPGTRLTVT.